These 26 T cell receptor beta chains were all obtained from the same sample, sequenced in a study of cytomegalovirus exposure and HLA in healthy donors. The PCR had 60 Vbeta and 13 Jbeta primers. The assay was immunoSEQ multiplex PCR, and TCRdb's table has in-frame clones only and misses some. The data hold more than 120,000 clones, with about four fifths observed a single time. Sequencing used PBMCs. These receptor sequences come from a male donor in good health and CMV-seronegative.

This chain connects TRBV4-3 to TRBJ2-7; 7 bases are a match to TRBD2. Germline lookup yields CDR1 LGHNA and CDR2 YSLEER. The V gene end was trimmed by 1 base and the J gene end by 1 base; junction bases not matched to a gene: 7. The CDR3 runs 16 residues. CDR3 bases: TGCGCCAGCAGCCAAGGACTAAAGGGACTATCCTACGAGCAGTACTTC. Protein: CASSQGLKGLSYEQYF.

The chain has TRBV5-4 and TRBJ1-1, with D tentatively TRBD1 (5 bases). The CDR3 covers 13 residues. Germline V CDR1 and CDR2: SGHNT, YYREEE (reference sequence). V was trimmed by 6 bases and J by 3 bases, leaving 12 bases between them. The CDR3 is CASTRGGDTEAFF. CDR3 DNA sequence: TGTGCCAGCACCCGGGGGGGGGACACTGAAGCTTTCTTT.

The CDR3 here is CASSRLAGGTDTQYF. The CDR3 DNA sequence: TGCGCCAGCAGCCGTTTAGCGGGGGGCACAGATACGCAGTATTTT. The chain has TRBV5-1 and TRBJ2-3, with 9 nucleotides matching TRBD2. Germline assignment: CDR1 SGHRS and CDR2 YFSETQ. Losses at the gene ends were 4 bases for V and 1 base for J; bases not matched to a gene: 4. The CDR3 is made up of 15 amino acids.

The chain joins TRBV19 to TRBJ1-6; D uncertain. CDR1 and CDR2 from the germline V gene are LNHDA and SQIVND (reference sequence). V lost 1 base to trimming and J lost 10 bases, with 17 bases between them. This CDR3 region has 16 residues. CDR3 region: CASSIGSRGSGSPLHF. CDR3 coding DNA: TGTGCCAGTAGTATAGGATCCCGGGGATCGGGCTCACCCCTCCACTTT.

This clone was counted a few times. This chain uses TRBV5-6 with TRBJ2-1; 16 nucleotides match TRBD2. The CDR3 has 17 amino acids. Trimming at V came to 4 bases and at J to 9 bases, leaving 10 bases not matched to a gene. Germline CDR1 is SGHDT and CDR2 is YYEEEE. CDR3 nucleotides: TGTGCCAGCAGCGTGGGACTAGCGGGAGGGCCGTCGGGTGAGCAGTTCTTC. Protein product: CASSVGLAGGPSGEQFF.

V and J are TRBV4-1 and TRBJ1-2; TRBD1 matches 7 bases. CDR1 and CDR2 from the germline V gene are MGHRA and YSYEKL. This CDR3 has 14 amino acids. V shed 4 bases and J 4 bases; nucleotides not matched to a gene: 6. Here the CDR3 DNA reads TGCGCCAGCAGCCGAGGGACAGATGGCTATGGCTACACCTTC. As protein: CASSRGTDGYGYTF.

This chain links TRBV7-9 with TRBJ2-1; TRBD2 aligns across 10 bases. This CDR3 has 17 residues. V lost 7 bases, J lost 15 bases, and 24 bases stayed unmatched. Germline V gene lookup returns CDR1 SEHNR and CDR2 FQNEAQ (reference sequence). CDR3: CASNFGPSSGSEGLPFF. The CDR3 DNA sequence: TGTGCCAGCAACTTTGGTCCATCTAGCGGGAGCGAGGGACTTCCGTTCTTC.

J is TRBJ1-1 and V is TRBV10-3; 9 positions match TRBD1. The CDR3 has 14 residues. Germline-derived CDR1 and CDR2 are ENHRY and SYGVKD. Trimming removed 6 bases from V and 1 base from J; junction bases left unmatched: 3. The CDR3 spells CAIRRGQGNTEAFF. CDR3 DNA: TGTGCCATCAGACGGGGACAGGGGAACACTGAAGCTTTCTTT.

CDR3 coding DNA: TGTGCCAGCAGGCCGACTAGTTTCACCGGGGAGCTGTTTTTT. Its protein is CASRPTSFTGELFF. This chain uses TRBV2 with TRBJ2-2; perhaps TRBD2 as D (6 bases). The V end was cut by 6 bases, the J end by 4 bases, with 12 bases between. Per the germline V gene, CDR1 is SNHLY and CDR2 is FYNNEI. CDR3 length: 14 amino acids.

The genes are TRBV6-4 and TRBJ2-2; perhaps TRBD1 as D (5 bases). From germline, CDR1 is MRHNA and CDR2 SNTAGT. The CDR3 sequence is 13 residues long. V dropped 2 bases and J dropped 4 bases, with 5 bases sitting between them. DNA of the CDR3: TGTGCCAGCAGTGACAGGGGCACCGGGGAGCTGTTTTTT. It yields the protein CASSDRGTGELFF.

J is TRBJ2-7 and V is TRBV5-1, with D tentatively TRBD1 (6 bases). This CDR3 is 14 amino acids long. Germline CDR1 reads SGHRS; CDR2 reads YFSETQ. V was trimmed by 3 bases and J by 1 base, leaving 11 bases between them. CDR3 DNA: TGCGCCAGCAGCTCTAGACAGGCATCCTACGAGCAGTACTTC. It encodes CASSSRQASYEQYF.

The rearrangement uses TRBV2 and TRBJ2-3, with 10 bases matching TRBD2. Germline V gene sequence: CDR1 SNHLY, CDR2 FYNNEI. J gave up 6 bases and V 5 bases, and 11 bases lay outside the gene matches. There are 16 residues in the CDR3. The chain's CDR3 is CASSSGTEREGDTQYF. The CDR3, as DNA: TGTGCCAGCAGTTCAGGAACGGAGCGGGAGGGGGATACGCAGTATTTT.

The chain links TRBV4-3 to TRBJ1-3, with no clear D. The germline V and J ends were trimmed by 4 bases and 3 bases, with 16 bases remaining between them. Germline values: CDR1 LGHNA, CDR2 YSLEER. The CDR3 contains 16 residues. Here the CDR3 DNA reads TGCGCCAGCAGCCCTGAGGGAAGTGGCAGTGGAAACACCATATATTTT. Translation gives CASSPEGSGSGNTIYF.

The chain is built from TRBV10-3 and TRBJ2-3; 7 bases align to TRBD2. Germline V gives CDR1 ENHRY, CDR2 SYGVKD. J was trimmed by 4 bases and V by 6 bases; bases with no gene match: 13. The CDR3 consists of 16 residues. The DNA for the CDR3 is TGTGCCATCAGACCCTCGGGGGAGCGGGGAGCAGATACGCAGTATTTT. Amino acid sequence: CAIRPSGERGADTQYF.

CDR3 nucleotide sequence: TGTGCCAGCAGCTTGGGGTACAGAGACGAGCAGTACTTC. This translates into CASSLGYRDEQYF. The V and J genes are TRBV5-6 and TRBJ2-5; D is ambiguous. The better agreement between TRBJ2-7 and the DNA end casts doubt on the J call. Germline V gene data show CDR1 as SGHDT and CDR2 as YYEEEE. The CDR3 sequence is 13 residues long.

CDR3 protein: CASSQESGRATTDTQYF. As DNA, the CDR3 is TGCGCCAGCAGCCAAGAGAGCGGGAGGGCCACGACAGATACGCAGTATTTT. This chain connects TRBV4-1 to TRBJ2-3, with TRBD2 matching over 10 bases. The CDR3 length is 17 residues. From germline, CDR1 is MGHRA and CDR2 YSYEKL. The trim removed 0 bases at V and 3 bases at J, leaving 6 bases unmatched.

V usage is TRBV30 and J usage is TRBJ2-1, with 11 bases aligning to TRBD2. V was pared by 8 bases and J by 4 bases, with 7 bases of the junction left unmatched. CDR1 GTSNPN and CDR2 SVGIG come from the germline V gene (reference sequence). The CDR3 length is 14 residues. The CDR3 coding sequence is TGTGCCGCCAAACTAGCGGGAGATTACAATGAGCAGTTCTTC. Its translation is CAAKLAGDYNEQFF.

The rearrangement joins TRBV28 to TRBJ2-7; TRBD2 is a possible D gene (6 bases). CDR1 and CDR2 from the germline V gene are MDHEN and SYDVKM. V shed 2 bases and J shed 2 bases, with 10 bases lying between them. This CDR3 has 14 residues. Here the CDR3 reads CASSLRDSTYEQYF. The DNA of the CDR3 is TGTGCCAGCAGTTTAAGGGACTCGACCTACGAGCAGTACTTC.

The chain uses TRBV28 and TRBJ1-5; 7 bases are a match to TRBD1. This CDR3 region has 15 residues. Looked up from germline, CDR1 is MDHEN and CDR2 is SYDVKM. V trimming: 7 bases; J trimming: 5 bases; junction bases outside the gene matches: 11. The CDR3 region has the DNA TGTGCCAGCAACAGCAGGACAGGTCCCCATCAGCCCCAGCATTTT. This gives the protein CASNSRTGPHQPQHF.

V usage is TRBV19 and J usage is TRBJ1-2, with 7 bases identical to TRBD1. The CDR3 length is 12 residues. Looked up from germline, CDR1 is LNHDA and CDR2 is SQIVND (reference sequence). V was pared by 7 bases and J by 5 bases, with 4 bases of the junction left unmatched. In DNA form, the CDR3 reads TGTGCCAGTACTCCAGGGGGGTATGGCTACACCTTC. This gives the protein CASTPGGYGYTF.

The rearrangement links TRBV7-9 to TRBJ2-3; D gene ambiguous. Per germline, CDR1 SEHNR and CDR2 FQNEAQ (reference sequence). This CDR3 is built from 11 residues. V gave up 5 bases and J gave up 7 bases, with 7 bases separating them. In DNA, the CDR3 is TGTGCCAGCAGCGAACTCCATACGCAGTATTTT. It specifies CASSELHTQYF.

The J gene is TRBJ1-5, the V gene TRBV2; D gene unclear. The V end was cut by 7 bases, the J end by 3 bases, with 10 bases between. The CDR3 is 13 amino acids. Germline-derived CDR1 and CDR2 are SNHLY and FYNNEI. CDR3 sequence: CASKRDNNQPQHF. CDR3 nucleotide sequence: TGTGCCAGCAAGAGGGATAACAATCAGCCCCAGCATTTT.

The chain joins TRBV6-1 to TRBJ2-7; D is undetermined. V dropped 4 bases and J dropped 2 bases, with 12 bases sitting between them. CDR3 length: 14 amino acids. Per germline, CDR1 MNHNS and CDR2 SASEGT. CDR3 sequence: CASSANPRTYEQYF. DNA for the CDR3: TGTGCCAGCAGTGCGAATCCGAGAACCTACGAGCAGTACTTC.

The chain uses TRBV4-2 and TRBJ2-7; TRBD1 agrees at 7 bases. Germline V lookup: CDR1 LGHNA, CDR2 YNFKEQ. CDR3 length: 15 residues. Losses at the gene ends were 4 bases for V and 4 bases for J; bases not matched to a gene: 10. This CDR3 is CASSLLPGTAYEQYF. The CDR3 DNA follows: TGTGCCAGCAGCCTGCTACCCGGGACAGCGTACGAGCAGTACTTC.

The V and J genes are TRBV21-1 and TRBJ2-7; the table's D gene call, TRBD1, was not cross checked with the DNA. TRBV21-1 is designated a pseudogene. The CDR3 has 15 amino acids. CDR3 DNA sequence: TGTGCCAGCAGCAAAGTAGGGGGTACGAGGAACGAGCAGTACTTC. This codes for CASSKVGGTRNEQYF.

J is TRBJ2-7 and V is TRBV27, with D possibly matching TRBD1 (6 bases). V lost 2 bases and J 4 bases, leaving 12 bases between the germline ends. The germline gives CDR1 MNHEY, CDR2 SMNVEV (reference sequence). The CDR3 contains 14 residues. The CDR3 spells CASSLGVRGYEQYF. The CDR3 DNA reads as TGTGCCAGCAGTTTAGGAGTCAGGGGATACGAGCAGTACTTC.